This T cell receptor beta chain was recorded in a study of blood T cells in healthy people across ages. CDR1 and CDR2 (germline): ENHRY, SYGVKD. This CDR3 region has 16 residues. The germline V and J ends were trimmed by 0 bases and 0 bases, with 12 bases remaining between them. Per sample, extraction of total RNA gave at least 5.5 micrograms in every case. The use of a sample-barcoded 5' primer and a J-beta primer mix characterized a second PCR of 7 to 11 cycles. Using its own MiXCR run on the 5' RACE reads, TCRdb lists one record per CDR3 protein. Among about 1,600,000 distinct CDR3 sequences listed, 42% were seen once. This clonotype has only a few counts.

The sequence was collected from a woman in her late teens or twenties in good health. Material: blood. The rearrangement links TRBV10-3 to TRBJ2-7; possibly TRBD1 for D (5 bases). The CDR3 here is CAISESTGLSSYEQYF. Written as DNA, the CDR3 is TGTGCCATCAGTGAGTCTACAGGCTTAAGCTCCTACGAGCAGTACTTC.